These 21 T cell receptor beta chains were all obtained from the same sample, sequenced in a study of early T cells in non-severe SARS-CoV-2 infection. TCRdb re-called the 5' RACE reads through MiXCR, storing one row per CDR3 protein. Among tens of thousands of distinct CDR3 sequences, under 8% were seen once, and the ten largest hold around 6.1%. Sequencing input: whole blood. The source is an adult who was a healthcare worker with PCR-confirmed SARS-CoV-2 infection or an uninfected control (not recorded which).

The rearrangement uses TRBV7-7 and TRBJ2-2; no definite D call. The germline V gene encodes CDR1 SSHAT and CDR2 FNYEAQ (reference sequence). The CDR3 contains 14 residues. V lost 3 bases to trimming and J lost 3 bases, with 8 bases between them. CDR3 nucleotides: TGTGCCAGCAGCTTGGCCCGGCACACCGGGGAGCTGTTTTTT. Amino acids: CASSLARHTGELFF.

In its sample, this clonotype was seen many times. The chain carries TRBV5-1 and TRBJ1-6; D is unresolved. The CDR3 extends over 14 amino acids. V lost 1 base and J lost 6, with 8 bases in between. Germline V CDR1 and CDR2: SGHRS, YFSETQ. CDR3 in DNA: TGCGCCAGCAGCTTGAATGGCCCTAATTCACCCCTCCACTTT. This sequence encodes CASSLNGPNSPLHF.

The chain recombines TRBV28 with TRBJ1-6; no definite D call. Germline CDR1 and CDR2: MDHEN and SYDVKM. V lost 6 bases and J 9 bases, leaving 24 bases between the germline ends. This CDR3 region has 17 residues. The CDR3 DNA is TGTGCCAGCAGGCGCCCCCGGGTGTCCGAGGCAGGTTCACCCCTCCACTTT. Its translation is CASRRPRVSEAGSPLHF.

This clonotype showed up just a few times. V is TRBV5-4 and J is TRBJ2-1, with TRBD2 matching over 10 bases. This CDR3 spans 16 amino acids. Per germline, CDR1 SGHNT and CDR2 YYREEE (reference sequence). The J segment lost 5 bases and the V segment lost 2 bases, leaving 7 bases of the junction unmatched. The CDR3 sequence is CASSFGPLAGNNEQFF. In nucleotides, the CDR3 is TGTGCCAGCAGCTTCGGACCACTAGCGGGGAACAATGAGCAGTTCTTC.

This clonotype was picked up many times. J is TRBJ1-1 and V is TRBV28; D is perhaps TRBD1 (6 bases). V dropped 4 bases and J dropped 2 bases, with 14 bases sitting between them. The CDR3 runs 15 residues. Germline V lookup: CDR1 MDHEN, CDR2 SYDVKM. The chain's CDR3 is CASSSTGQQNTEAFF. The DNA of the CDR3 is TGTGCCAGCAGTTCTACGGGACAACAAAACACTGAAGCTTTCTTT.

This clonotype occurred a few times. This chain links TRBV20-1 with TRBJ2-5, with 8 bases identical to TRBD1. The V gene end was trimmed by 3 bases and the J gene end by 4 bases; junction bases not matched to a gene: 7. Germline CDR1 and CDR2: DFQATT and SNEGSKA (reference sequence). This CDR3 contains 14 residues. The CDR3 DNA follows: TGCAGTGCTAGTTCTGGGACAGGAGTAGAGACCCAGTACTTC. This translates into CSASSGTGVETQYF.

This clonotype was seen repeatedly, ten times or more. The genes are TRBV6-4 and TRBJ2-1; 9 bases match TRBD2. Germline CDR1 and CDR2: MRHNA and SNTAGT. The CDR3 sequence is 15 residues long. Germline trimming cut 2 bases from V and 6 bases from J; bases unmatched to any gene: 5. The DNA of the CDR3 is TGTGCCAGCAGTGACAGGGGTAGCGGGAGCAATGAGCAGTTCTTC. Translated, it gives CASSDRGSGSNEQFF.

This clonotype has a count of ten or more. The chain employs TRBV4-1 and TRBJ2-7; 7 bases match TRBD1. With 3 bases clipped from V and 0 bases from J, the junction kept 2 bases outside the gene matches. The CDR3 spans 14 residues. Germline loops: CDR1 MGHRA, CDR2 YSYEKL. As DNA, the CDR3 is TGCGCCAGCAGCCAGGACAGGACCTCCTACGAGCAGTACTTC. As protein: CASSQDRTSYEQYF.

This clonotype was counted a few times. V and J are TRBV15 and TRBJ2-3, with D tentatively TRBD2 (5 bases). Trimming stripped 0 bases from V and 4 bases from J, with 8 bases between. Germline V lookup: CDR1 LNHNV, CDR2 YYDKDF (reference sequence). The CDR3 length is 14 residues. CDR3 nucleotide sequence: TGTGCCACCAGCAGAGATCGGGGAGCAGATACGCAGTATTTT. It yields the protein CATSRDRGADTQYF.

This clonotype was detected a few times. V usage is TRBV18 and J usage is TRBJ2-1; D unresolved. V was pared by 1 base and J by 5 bases, with 6 bases between. Per the germline V gene, CDR1 is KGHSH and CDR2 is LQKENI. CDR3 length: 13 residues. As DNA, the CDR3 is TGTGCCAGCTCACCACTTACCAACAATGAGCAGTTCTTC. It codes for CASSPLTNNEQFF.

This clonotype was counted ten times or more. This chain uses TRBV28 with TRBJ2-5, with a weak D call TRBD2 (5 bases). This CDR3 has 13 residues. Germline-derived CDR1 and CDR2 are MDHEN and SYDVKM. V lost 4 bases and J 4 bases, leaving 10 bases between the germline ends. The CDR3 loop reads CASSSGGLETQYF. The CDR3 coding sequence is TGTGCCAGCAGTTCGGGCGGACTAGAGACCCAGTACTTC.

This clonotype has only a few counts. The CDR3 reads CASSQQGSDYSPLHF. CDR3 bases: TGTGCCAGCAGCCAACAGGGGAGCGATTATTCACCCCTCCACTTT. The rearrangement links TRBV7-9 to TRBJ1-6; 7 nucleotides match TRBD1. The CDR3 is 15 residues long. Germline V CDR1 and CDR2: SEHNR, FQNEAQ (reference sequence). V gave up 5 bases and J gave up 8 bases; unmatched junction bases: 9.

This clonotype has ten or more counts. The chain uses TRBV12-3 or TRBV12-4 and TRBJ2-7; 7 bases match TRBD2. The junction had 7 bases not matched to a gene; V was cut back by 5 bases and J by 0 bases. This CDR3 has 15 amino acids. CDR3 DNA: TGTGCCAGCAGTCCGGCCAGGACTAGCTCCTACGAGCAGTACTTC. Its translation is CASSPARTSSYEQYF.

This clonotype appeared a few times. The V and J genes are TRBV5-4 and TRBJ1-6; D remains ambiguous. Germline lookup yields CDR1 SGHNT and CDR2 YYREEE (reference sequence). The V end was cut by 7 bases, the J end by 10 bases, with 15 bases between. The CDR3 is 13 amino acids. The CDR3 loop reads CASRGEGGSPLHF. Here the CDR3 DNA reads TGTGCCAGCCGCGGAGAGGGCGGATCACCCCTCCACTTT.

In this sample, this clonotype turned up many times. The chain is built from TRBV11-2 and TRBJ1-2; D call uncertain. Between the trimmed V and J ends, which lost 3 bases and 4 bases, there was a span of 9 bases. The CDR3 length is 13 residues. Germline assignment: CDR1 SGHAT and CDR2 FQNNGV. The CDR3 region has the DNA TGTGCCAGCAGCTTCGACCCCTTCTATGGCTACACCTTC. This encodes CASSFDPFYGYTF.

This clonotype was picked up many times. This chain connects TRBV28 to TRBJ2-7; TRBD2 might be the D (6 bases). Trimming took off 3 bases at V and 2 bases at J, with 11 bases between the two ends. Germline CDR1 MDHEN, CDR2 SYDVKM. CDR3 size: 14 residues. In DNA, the CDR3 is TGTGCCAGCAGTTTTGGTAGCGGAACCTACGAGCAGTACTTC. It codes for CASSFGSGTYEQYF.

Ten or more counts support this clonotype. The chain's CDR3 is CATSRGRPPREIYEQYF. The CDR3 DNA reads as TGTGCCACCAGCAGAGGTAGGCCCCCCCGGGAGATTTACGAGCAGTACTTC. The genes are TRBV15 and TRBJ2-7, with a weak D call TRBD2 (6 bases). The germline CDR1 and CDR2 sequences are LNHNV and YYDKDF (reference sequence). This CDR3 spans 17 amino acids. V lost 1 base, J lost 4 bases, and 20 bases lay in between.

This clonotype was recorded many times. DNA for the CDR3: TGTGCCAGCAGCTTGTTCCCGGGTCGCGACGAGCAGTACTTC. Translated, it gives CASSLFPGRDEQYF. This chain uses TRBV5-5 with TRBJ2-7; D unclear. This CDR3 region has 14 residues. With 1 base removed from V and 5 bases from J, the gap between germline ends came to 13 bases. Germline-derived CDR1 and CDR2 are SGHKS and YYEKEE (reference sequence).

This clonotype was detected many times. This chain joins TRBV29-1 and TRBJ2-3; D assignment may be TRBD1 or TRBD2 (7 bases each). The CDR3 extends over 14 amino acids. From germline, CDR1 is SQVTM and CDR2 ANQGSEA. V was trimmed by 4 bases and J by 2 bases, leaving 13 bases between them. Here the CDR3 reads CSVAGGLTTDTQYF. In DNA form, the CDR3 reads TGCAGCGTTGCAGGGGGACTAACCACAGATACGCAGTATTTT.

There are many counts of this clonotype. The rearrangement joins TRBV12-3 or TRBV12-4 to TRBJ2-1; 7 bases are shared with TRBD2. CDR3 length equals 15 residues. Unmatched junction bases numbered 11, after V lost 3 bases and J lost 9 bases. The CDR3, as DNA: TGTGCCAGCAGTTTTAAAGGCGGGAGAGTGGGTGAGCAGTTCTTC. It is translated as CASSFKGGRVGEQFF.

This clonotype has at least ten counts. V gene TRBV11-2 combines with J gene TRBJ2-3; the D gene could be TRBD1 or TRBD2 (5 bases each). CDR1 SGHAT and CDR2 FQNNGV come from the germline V gene. V was clipped by 5 bases and J by 8 bases, with 23 bases between them. The CDR3 has 16 amino acids. CDR3 in DNA: TGTGCCAGCAGCCGTACAGGCCCGGGGCTCGCGGGTACGCAGTATTTT. Translated: CASSRTGPGLAGTQYF.